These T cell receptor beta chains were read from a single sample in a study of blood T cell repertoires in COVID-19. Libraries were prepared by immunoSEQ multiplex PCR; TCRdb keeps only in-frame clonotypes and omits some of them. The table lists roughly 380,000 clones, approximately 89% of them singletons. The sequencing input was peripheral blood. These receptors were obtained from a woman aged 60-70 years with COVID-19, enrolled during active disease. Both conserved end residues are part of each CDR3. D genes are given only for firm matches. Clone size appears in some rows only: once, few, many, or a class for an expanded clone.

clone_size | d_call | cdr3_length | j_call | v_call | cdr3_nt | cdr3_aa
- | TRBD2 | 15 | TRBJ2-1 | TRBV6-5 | TGTGCCAGCAGTTCTACCGGGACTAGGACTCTGGGGCAGTTCTTC | CASSSTGTRTLGQFF
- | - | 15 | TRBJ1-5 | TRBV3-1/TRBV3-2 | TGTGCCAGCAGTCTCAGGGGCACAAGCAATCAGCCCCAGCATTTT | CASSLRGTSNQPQHF
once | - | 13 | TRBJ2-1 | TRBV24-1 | TGTGCCACCAGTGATTTGAATAACAATGAGCAGTTCTTC | CATSDLNNNEQFF
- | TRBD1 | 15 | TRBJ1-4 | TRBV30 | TGTGCCTGGAGTGCCCAACAGGGGAGAGTCGAAAAACTGTTTTTT | CAWSAQQGRVEKLFF
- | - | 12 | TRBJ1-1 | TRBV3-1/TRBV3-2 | TGTGCCAGCAGCCAAGCTTACACTGAAGCTTTCTTT | CASSQAYTEAFF
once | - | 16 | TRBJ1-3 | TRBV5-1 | TGCGCCAGCAGGCCCAATCAGGGTAGCTCTGGAAACACCATATATTTT | CASRPNQGSSGNTIYF
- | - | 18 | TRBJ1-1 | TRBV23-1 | TGCGCCAGCAGTCGAACCCCCCGCCCCCCCAGGGCGTACACTGAAGCTTTCTTT | CASSRTPRPPRAYTEAFF
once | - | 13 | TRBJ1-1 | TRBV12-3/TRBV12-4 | TGTGCCAGCAGCCTTCCGGAGTGGAATGAAGCTTTCTTT | CASSLPEWNEAFF
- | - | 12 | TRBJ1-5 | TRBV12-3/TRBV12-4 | TGTGCCAGCAGTTCCCCGCGACAGCCCCAGCATTTT | CASSSPRQPQHF
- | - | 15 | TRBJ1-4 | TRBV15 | TGTGCCACCAGCAGAGGCGGGGCCTCTAATGAAAAACTGTTTTTT | CATSRGGASNEKLFF
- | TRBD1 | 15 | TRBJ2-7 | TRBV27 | TGTGCCAGCAGCCTGAACAGGGGCGGTCGGGACGAGCAGTACTTC | CASSLNRGGRDEQYF
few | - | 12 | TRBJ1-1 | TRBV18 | TGTGCCAGCTCACCACGCACCAGTGAAGCTTTCTTT | CASSPRTSEAFF
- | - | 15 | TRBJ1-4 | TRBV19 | TGTGCCAGTAGTATAGGATTGGAGGAGTTTGAAAAACTGTTTTTT | CASSIGLEEFEKLFF
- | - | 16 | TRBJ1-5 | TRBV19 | TGTGCCAGTAGTATAGGGGGAGCAAGGCCTTATCAGCCCCAGCATTTT | CASSIGGARPYQPQHF
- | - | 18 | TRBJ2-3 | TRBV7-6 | TGTGCCAGCAGCTTAGTCGGGCTAGCGGGACAGGAGAGGGGTACGCAGTATTTT | CASSLVGLAGQERGTQYF
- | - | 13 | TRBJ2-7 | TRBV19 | TGTGCCAGTTCCCCGGACAGAGACTACGAGCAGTACTTC | CASSPDRDYEQYF
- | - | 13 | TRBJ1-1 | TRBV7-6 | TGTGCCAGCAGCCGAGACAGGAACACTGAAGCTTTCTTT | CASSRDRNTEAFF
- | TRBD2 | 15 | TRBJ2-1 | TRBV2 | TGTGCCAGCAGTGAGGGGACTAGCGCGGTAAATGAGCAGTTCTTC | CASSEGTSAVNEQFF
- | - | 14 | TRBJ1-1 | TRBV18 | TGTGCCAGCTCTCGACAGACTGAGAACACTGAAGCTTTCTTT | CASSRQTENTEAFF
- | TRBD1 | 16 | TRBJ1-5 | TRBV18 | TGTGCCAGCTCACCGGACAGGGTGGGGAGCAATCAGCCCCAGCATTTT | CASSPDRVGSNQPQHF
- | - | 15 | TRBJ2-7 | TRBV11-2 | TGTGCCAGCAGCTTAGTCACGGGGGACCCCTACGAGCAGTACTTC | CASSLVTGDPYEQYF
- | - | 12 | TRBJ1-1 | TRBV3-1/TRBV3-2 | TGTGCCAGCAGCCAAGTAAGAGATGAAGCTTTCTTT | CASSQVRDEAFF
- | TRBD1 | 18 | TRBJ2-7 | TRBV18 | TGTGCCAGCTCACCAAATAGCGTGCGGACAGGGGCAACCTACGAGCAGTACTTC | CASSPNSVRTGATYEQYF
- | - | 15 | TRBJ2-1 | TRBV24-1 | TGTGCCACCAGTGATGCGGCCTCGGGTAGCAATGAGCAGTTCTTC | CATSDAASGSNEQFF
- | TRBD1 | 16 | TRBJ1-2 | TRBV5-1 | TGCGCCAGCAGCGCCGGACAGGCAACTCCTAACTATGGCTACACCTTC | CASSAGQATPNYGYTF
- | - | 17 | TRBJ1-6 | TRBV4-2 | TGTGCCAGCAGCCAAGATCGCTTGAGCTCCTATAATTCACCCCTCCACTTT | CASSQDRLSSYNSPLHF